Each of the 20 T cell receptor beta chains below was sequenced from the same sample in a study of regulatory T cells in long-lasting Graves disease. Specified time point: newly diagnosed GD, antithyroid drugs for less than 3 months. Construction of the TCR library relied on RNA isolated from PBMCs. Both iRepertoire HTBI primers and Arm-PCR of CDR3 regions were used to build the TCR beta libraries. TCRdb itself ran the multiplex PCR reads through MiXCR, one entry per CDR3 protein. This sample has 200,000 to 250,000 distinct CDR3 sequences; around a fifth occur once, and the top ten carry 12%. This same sample was also part of a study on T cells in Graves' hyperthyroidism and ophthalmopathy.

The sequenced sample was peripheral blood mononuclear cells (PBMCs), obtained at new diagnosis, from a patient treated with antithyroid drugs. The receptors originated from a woman aged 30 to 39 with Graves disease.

This clonotype was detected ten times or more. The gene calls are TRBV19 and TRBJ2-7; possible D gene TRBD2, 5 bases. The V and J ends lost 0 bases and 2 bases respectively, with 11 bases between them. The germline V gene has CDR1 LNHDA and CDR2 SQIVND (reference sequence). The CDR3 length is 15 residues. CDR3 DNA sequence: TGTGCCAGTAGTATAGACGAGGGCCATGCCTACGAGCAGTACTTC. This sequence encodes CASSIDEGHAYEQYF.

This clonotype was detected ten times or more. The genes are TRBV30 and TRBJ1-2; TRBD1 aligns across 9 bases. The CDR3 runs to 14 residues. Germline CDR1 reads GTSNPN; CDR2 reads SVGIG (reference sequence). V lost 4 bases, J lost 7 bases, and 10 bases stayed unmatched. CDR3 sequence reads: CAWNRDRVAFGYTF. The CDR3 DNA follows: TGTGCCTGGAACCGGGACAGGGTTGCCTTTGGCTACACCTTC. Full variable domain (rest looked up from reference TRBV30 and TRBJ1-2): SQTIHQWPATLVQPVGSPLSLECTVEGTSNPNLYWYRQAAGRGLQLLFYSVGIGQISSEVPQNLSASRPQDRQFILSSKKLLLSDSGFYLCAWNRDRVAFGYTFGSGTRLTVV.

This clonotype has at least ten counts. The V and J genes are TRBV18 and TRBJ2-1; TRBD2 matches at 8 bases. The germline gives CDR1 KGHSH, CDR2 LQKENI. This CDR3 region has 16 residues. The junction had 5 bases not matched to a gene; V was cut back by 2 bases and J by 2 bases. CDR3 in amino acids: CASSPRNGGAYNEQFF. In nucleotides, the CDR3 is TGTGCCAGCTCACCAAGGAACGGGGGGGCCTACAATGAGCAGTTCTTC.

At least ten counts were recorded for this clonotype. The chain carries TRBV11-2 and TRBJ1-2; no clear D. V lost 0 bases and J lost 4, with 12 bases in between. Germline V gene lookup returns CDR1 SGHAT and CDR2 FQNNGV. The CDR3 has 15 amino acids. Here the CDR3 DNA reads TGTGCCAGCAGCTTAGATTACGCGGGTGTCTATGGCTACACCTTC. Protein sequence: CASSLDYAGVYGYTF.

At least ten counts were recorded for this clonotype. V usage is TRBV6-5 and J usage is TRBJ2-1; D might be TRBD1 or TRBD2, each matching 5 bases. This CDR3 spans 14 amino acids. The germline V and J ends were trimmed by 2 bases and 4 bases, with 9 bases remaining between them. Germline V gene data show CDR1 as MNHEY and CDR2 as SVGAGI. The CDR3 sequence: CASSYPGAYNEQFF. The CDR3 DNA is TGTGCCAGCAGTTACCCCGGGGCTTACAATGAGCAGTTCTTC.

Ten or more counts support this clonotype. V is TRBV6-1 and J is TRBJ1-5, with 8 positions matching TRBD1. Per germline, CDR1 MNHNS and CDR2 SASEGT. This CDR3 region has 15 residues. The V gene end was trimmed by 5 bases and the J gene end by 4 bases; junction bases not matched to a gene: 7. The CDR3 protein is CASSRYRGENQPQHF. As DNA, the CDR3 is TGTGCCAGCAGTCGCTACAGGGGGGAGAATCAGCCCCAGCATTTT.

On this clonotype: This may stem from a read error, because a much larger clone lies one nucleotide away. The CDR3 DNA reads as TGTGCCAGCAGCTTAGTGACAGGCTTAAGCTCTGGGGCCAACATCCTGACTTTC. Its protein product is CASSLVTGLSSGANILTF. The chain employs TRBV11-2 and TRBJ2-6; D may be TRBD1 (6 bases). This CDR3 spans 18 amino acids. Germline V gene data show CDR1 as SGHAT and CDR2 as FQNNGV. The full variable domain, rest sourced from reference TRBV11-2 and TRBJ2-6, is EAGVAQSPRYKIIEKRQSVAFWCNPISGHATLYWYQQILGQGPKLLIQFQNNGVVDDSQLPKDRFSAERLKGVDSTLKIQPAKLEDSAVYLCASSLVTGLSSGANILTFGAGSRLTVL.

This clonotype was detected many times. This sequence joins TRBV2 and TRBJ2-3; D gene ambiguous. Germline assignment: CDR1 SNHLY and CDR2 FYNNEI. V lost 2 bases, J lost 5 bases, and 11 bases lay in between. The CDR3 loop spans 14 amino acids. CDR3 coding DNA: TGTGCCAGCAGTGAAAGTGGTAGAGGAGATACGCAGTATTTT. Translation: CASSESGRGDTQYF.

About this clonotype: A read error is the likely source, as a far larger clone sits one nucleotide away. The chain has TRBV28 and TRBJ2-3; D is undetermined. The J call is in doubt because the DNA end fits TRBJ1-1 better. The CDR3 has 14 amino acids. Germline V lookup: CDR1 MDHEN, CDR2 SYDVKM. CDR3 nucleotide sequence: TGTGCCTGCAGTTTTTCCAGGTTCTACACTGAAGCTTTCTTT. Translated, it gives CACSFSRFYTEAFF.

V usage is TRBV28 and J usage is TRBJ2-1, with a tentative D call TRBD2 (6 bases). Germline V CDR1 and CDR2: MDHEN, SYDVKM. This CDR3 is built from 15 residues. V was shortened by 5 bases and J by 3 bases, with 14 bases between the two germline ends. The CDR3 DNA is TGTGCCAGCAGTGACCCCGGGACTCACTACAATGAGCAGTTCTTC. Its translation: CASSDPGTHYNEQFF.

Turning to this clonotype: This may arise from a read error, as a much more abundant clone is one base away. V and J are TRBV30 and TRBJ1-1; D is undetermined. This CDR3 spans 13 amino acids. The V gene's germline CDR1 is GTSNPN and CDR2 SVGIG (reference sequence). This chain's CDR3 is CAWSGERNAEAFF. CDR3 coding DNA: TGTGCCTGGAGCGGGGAGAGGAACGCTGAAGCTTTCTTT. The full variable domain, completed using reference TRBV30 and TRBJ1-1, is SQTIHQWPATLVQPVGSPLSLECTVEGTSNPNLYWYRQAAGRGLQLLFYSVGIGQISSEVPQNLSASRPQDRQFILSSKKLLLSDSGFYLCAWSGERNAEAFFGQGTRLTVV.

This clonotype was detected ten times or more. This chain joins TRBV7-9 and TRBJ2-3, with D uncertain. The germline CDR1 and CDR2 sequences are SEHNR and FQNEAQ (reference sequence). The CDR3 has 13 amino acids. V was clipped by 5 bases and J by 6 bases, with 12 bases between them. The CDR3 here is CASSPPARDTQYF. Here the CDR3 DNA reads TGTGCCAGCAGCCCCCCAGCGAGGGATACGCAGTATTTT.

There are many counts of this clonotype. The chain couples TRBV24-1 to TRBJ2-5; 8 bases are a match to TRBD1. CDR1 is KGHDR and CDR2 is SFDVKD in the germline V gene. The CDR3 totals 15 residues. After removal of 3 bases from V and 4 bases from J, the junction contained 6 bases not matched to a gene. CDR3 nucleotides: TGTGCCACCAGTGATCCTCGGACAGGGACAGAGACCCAGTACTTC. Residues: CATSDPRTGTETQYF.

At least ten counts were recorded for this clonotype. The chain is built from TRBV29-1 and TRBJ2-2, with D possibly matching TRBD2 (6 bases). Germline values: CDR1 SQVTM, CDR2 ANQGSEA. Trimming removed 6 bases from V and 8 bases from J, with 13 bases in between. The CDR3 length is 12 residues. The CDR3 here is CSVGAGGGELFF. The CDR3 DNA sequence: TGCAGCGTGGGAGCCGGGGGAGGGGAGCTGTTTTTT.

This clonotype occurred many times. The chain links TRBV12-3 or TRBV12-4 to TRBJ1-1; D is unresolved. This CDR3 contains 13 residues. Trimming took off 3 bases at V and 1 base at J, with 6 bases between the two ends. The CDR3, as DNA: TGTGCCAGCAGTTTCAACGAGAACACTGAAGCTTTCTTT. It specifies CASSFNENTEAFF.

This clonotype was picked up many times. The gene calls are TRBV18 and TRBJ2-7, with D possibly being TRBD1 or TRBD2 (6 bases each). Germline values: CDR1 KGHSH, CDR2 LQKENI. Trimming took off 5 bases at V and 1 base at J, with 21 bases between the two ends. This CDR3 contains 17 residues. The CDR3, as DNA: TGTGCCAGCTCAGCGGGACAATCTGGGGCAGCGTCCTACGAGCAGTACTTC. This translates into CASSAGQSGAASYEQYF. Using reference TRBV18 and TRBJ2-7 for the parts outside the CDR3, the full variable domain is NAGVMQNPRHLVRRRGQEARLRCSPMKGHSHVYWYRQLPEEGLKFMVYLQKENIIDESGMPKERFSAEFPKEGPSILRIQQVVRGDSAAYFCASSAGQSGAASYEQYFGPGTRLTVT.

The chain couples TRBV7-2 to TRBJ2-5, with a tentative D call TRBD1 (6 bases). The J call may be incorrect, as the DNA end agrees better with TRBJ2-1. Germline V gene data show CDR1 as SGHTA and CDR2 as FQGNSA. The CDR3 runs to 16 residues. The CDR3 nucleotides read TGTGCCAGCAGCAAATCTAGGACAGCGCCGTACAATGAGCAGTTCTTC. It translates to CASSKSRTAPYNEQFF.

The sample holds many counts of this clonotype. The chain combines TRBV2 with TRBJ1-2; TRBD1 matches at 8 bases. V dropped 8 bases and J dropped 6; count of bases not matched to a gene: 8. CDR1 and CDR2 (germline): SNHLY, FYNNEI. The CDR3 is 13 amino acids. CDR3 DNA: TGTGCCAGCGGAGAGTCGACAGGGGATGGCTACACCTTC. As protein: CASGESTGDGYTF.

The table lists this clonotype with many counts. The CDR3 is CASSTRRQGGGGYTF. The CDR3 bases are TGTGCCAGCAGCACAAGACGACAGGGGGGCGGCGGCTACACCTTC. The chain couples TRBV7-9 to TRBJ1-2; 9 bases are shared with TRBD1. Germline assignment: CDR1 SEHNR and CDR2 FQNEAQ (reference sequence). The CDR3 covers 15 residues. V dropped 5 bases and J dropped 8; count of bases not matched to a gene: 12.

This clonotype was counted ten times or more. V gene TRBV28 combines with J gene TRBJ1-4, with TRBD1 matching over 9 bases. The CDR3 sequence is 14 residues long. Germline V gives CDR1 MDHEN, CDR2 SYDVKM. With 7 bases clipped from V and 7 bases from J, the junction kept 7 bases outside the gene matches. CDR3 residues: CASNRGPAPEKLFF. Here the CDR3 DNA reads TGTGCCAGCAACAGGGGGCCAGCCCCTGAAAAACTGTTTTTT.